This TCR beta chain was identified during a study of cytomegalovirus exposure and HLA in healthy donors. Points on this clone: Its antigen is unidentified.

The PCR contained 60 Vbeta and 13 Jbeta primers. Profiling relied on immunoSEQ multiplex PCR, and the TCRdb table lists in-frame clones only, not all of them. The sample yields under 200,000 clones, around 82% seen once. Whole-study findings and limits: A prior analysis recorded that most TCR beta V segments were productive about 87% or about 30% of the time. Accurate prediction of most subjects' HLA-A and HLA-B alleles from TCR beta sequences was reported.

The CDR3 extends over 16 amino acids. V lost 3 bases to trimming and J lost 5 bases; unmatched junction nucleotides: 9. Germline CDR1 reads MNHEY; CDR2 reads SMNVEV (reference sequence). Sequenced material: PBMCs. The chain has TRBV27 and TRBJ2-1; 8 nucleotides match TRBD2. The TCR originated in a man in his forties or fifties in good health and CMV-seronegative. Here the CDR3 reads CASSFNSGIANNEQFF. CDR3 nucleotides: TGTGCCAGCAGTTTCAATAGCGGGATCGCAAACAATGAGCAGTTCTTC.